One TCR beta chain is described in this entry. Its target is not known. Treatment meaning: roughly 10-day PBMC culture with coronavirus spike peptide pools or control peptides (ViraFEST assay). Oncomine TCR Beta short-read sequencing was applied to DNA from cultured CD4+ T cells. TCRdb re-called the PCR reads with MiXCR, one entry per CDR3 protein. The sample consists of about 8,100 distinct CDR3 sequences, about 56% of them appearing once. The data belong to a study of vaccination and CD4 T cells after COVID-19. CDR3 length: 11 residues. The germline V gene has CDR1 LNHDA and CDR2 SQIVND (reference sequence). V lost 6 bases and J lost 7, with 4 bases in between.

This clonotype originated in a human donor who had recovered from COVID-19. The V call is TRBV19, the J call TRBJ2-6, with unresolved D. Sequencing was carried out using CD4+ T cells from blood, cultured in vitro. CDR3 protein: CASSHANVLTF. The CDR3 DNA follows: TGTGCCAGTAGCCACGCCAACGTCCTGACTTTC.